A selection of T cell receptor beta chains follows, all from one sample in a study of identical twins. TCRdb used MiXCR to reprocess the 5' RACE reads, holding one entry per CDR3 protein. In the table there are hundreds of thousands of distinct CDR3 sequences, around 7% of which are singletons. This sample also appeared in a second study, on yellow fever vaccine responses in identical twins.

Sequencing was carried out using memory (CD45RO+) T cells sorted from blood. The receptors stem from a woman younger than 30 in good health. Both conserved end residues are part of each CDR3. A D gene is named only where the DNA matches it firmly. Rows may omit the clone size; those that give it use once, few, many or a size class.

abundance	v_gene	d_gene	j_gene	CDR3nt	CDR3aa
.	TRBV20-1	.	TRBJ1-1	TGCAGTGCTCCCAGGGACCTCATGAACACTGAAGCTTTCTTT	CSAPRDLMNTEAFF
many	TRBV20-1	TRBD2	TRBJ2-3	TGCAGTGCTACGACGGGGGGACCTCCCGGTACGCAGTATTTT	CSATTGGPPGTQYF
.	TRBV9	TRBD2	TRBJ2-1	TGTGCCAGCAGCGTAGTCTCTAGCGGGAGCTATGAGCAGTTCTTC	CASSVVSSGSYEQFF
few	TRBV15	TRBD2	TRBJ2-1	TGTGCCACCAGCCGGGACTACAGCAATGAGCAGTTCTTC	CATSRDYSNEQFF
many	TRBV5-1	.	TRBJ2-2	TGCGCCAGCAGCTACCAACCAACGTCATGGGGCGAGAGTAGCGGGGAGCTGTTTTTT	CASSYQPTSWGESSGELFF
.	TRBV4-2	TRBD1	TRBJ2-7	TGTGCCAGCAGCCAAGTAACTGGGACAGCTAACTACGAGCAGTACTTC	CASSQVTGTANYEQYF
.	TRBV29-1	.	TRBJ1-4	TGCAGCCCCCCAGGGGCGCGGGAAAAACTGTTTTTT	CSPPGAREKLFF
few	TRBV7-9	TRBD2	TRBJ2-1	TGTGCCAGCAGCTTACTTGCGGCTAGCGGGATCCGCAATGAGCAGTTCTTC	CASSLLAASGIRNEQFF
.	TRBV15	TRBD1	TRBJ1-1	TGTGCCACCAGCAGAGAAGACAGGGGAAACACTGAAGCTTTCTTT	CATSREDRGNTEAFF
.	TRBV28	.	TRBJ2-7	TGTGCCAGCAGTTTGAGTAGGAACGGGCAGTACTTC	CASSLSRNGQYF
few	TRBV2	.	TRBJ2-1	TGTGCCAGCAGTGAACTACCCAGCTCCTACAATGAGCAGTTCTTC	CASSELPSSYNEQFF
few	TRBV20-1	TRBD1	TRBJ1-6	TGCAGTGCTAGGGGGACGTCACAGGGGGGTTCACCCCTCCACTTT	CSARGTSQGGSPLHF
many	TRBV10-1	TRBD1	TRBJ1-2	TGCGCCAGCAATATTGGACAGGGCGGGGGCTACACCTTC	CASNIGQGGGYTF
few	TRBV10-3	TRBD1	TRBJ2-3	TGTGCCATCAGTGAGCCCGGACAGGGCAGCACAGATACGCAGTATTTT	CAISEPGQGSTDTQYF
.	TRBV11-2	TRBD2	TRBJ2-3	TGTGCCAGCAGCTCCTTGAAGGGACTAGCGGGTACAGATACGCAGTATTTT	CASSSLKGLAGTDTQYF
.	TRBV7-9	.	TRBJ2-1	TGTGCCAGCAGCTTAGGCGCGGGGCCGGGGGAGCAGTTCTTC	CASSLGAGPGEQFF
many	TRBV5-1	TRBD1	TRBJ2-1	TGCGCCAGCAGCCCAGGACAGGGCAGTACCGAGCAGTTCTTC	CASSPGQGSTEQFF
.	TRBV5-1	TRBD2	TRBJ2-5	TGCGCCAGCAGCCGAGGAGCGGGGGGCCAAGAGACCCAGTACTTC	CASSRGAGGQETQYF
many	TRBV11-2	.	TRBJ2-7	TGTGCCAGCAGCTCGAGCGGAGTCCCGTACGAGCAGTACTTC	CASSSSGVPYEQYF
few	TRBV19	.	TRBJ2-3	TGTGCCAGTAGTACCCCAGGGACTGACTTAGATACGCAGTATTTT	CASSTPGTDLDTQYF
.	TRBV2	.	TRBJ1-1	TGTGCCAGCAGGGAGACGCGGGACACTGAAGCTTTCTTT	CASRETRDTEAFF
.	TRBV5-1	.	TRBJ2-5	TGCGCCAGCAGCTCTATCGTGGGGGGGCTGGAGACCCAGTACTTC	CASSSIVGGLETQYF
.	TRBV29-1	TRBD1	TRBJ2-7	TGCAGCGTTTTCCTACAGGGGGTATCCTACGAGCAGTACTTC	CSVFLQGVSYEQYF
few	TRBV27	.	TRBJ1-5	TGTGCCAGCGCCCCGTGGGGCTGGAATCAGCCCCAGCATTTT	CASAPWGWNQPQHF
.	TRBV2	TRBD2	TRBJ2-3	TGTGCCAGCAGAAGACTAGCGGGATCGGGTACAGATACGCAGTATTTT	CASRRLAGSGTDTQYF
many	TRBV20-1	.	TRBJ1-6	TGCAGTGTCTCTGAAGGGGATCATTCACCCCTCCACTTT	CSVSEGDHSPLHF
few	TRBV6-1	.	TRBJ2-1	TGTGCCAGCAGTGTGGACACTTTAGGGTCCTACAATGAGCAGTTCTTC	CASSVDTLGSYNEQFF
few	TRBV12-3/TRBV12-4	TRBD1	TRBJ2-1	TGTGCCAGCAGTTTAGGTACGACAGGGTCGGCCTACAATGAGCAGTTCTTC	CASSLGTTGSAYNEQFF
many	TRBV5-6	.	TRBJ1-6	TGTGCCAGCAGCATCCGACAGGCCTATAATTCACCCCTCCACTTT	CASSIRQAYNSPLHF
few	TRBV20-1	TRBD1	TRBJ1-2	TGCAGTGCTTCAAGACAGGGGAACTATGGCTACACCTTC	CSASRQGNYGYTF
many	TRBV28	TRBD1	TRBJ1-1	TGTGCCAGCAGTCTGGGACAGGGGTGGGCTGAAGCTTTCTTT	CASSLGQGWAEAFF
few	TRBV20-1	TRBD1	TRBJ1-2	TGCAGTGCCAAAGAGGGACAGCTTAACTATGGCTACACCTTC	CSAKEGQLNYGYTF
few	TRBV29-1	.	TRBJ1-2	TGCAGCGTTGACCCGACCGGAGTTGGGATTGGCTACACCTTC	CSVDPTGVGIGYTF
few	TRBV27	.	TRBJ1-1	TGTGCCAGCAAAACGTTGGGGCTGAACACTGAAGCTTTCTTT	CASKTLGLNTEAFF
many	TRBV9	TRBD2	TRBJ2-1	TGTGCCAGCAGCGGGGACCCAGCGGGAGGGTTTGATGGTGAGCAGTTCTTC	CASSGDPAGGFDGEQFF
.	TRBV24-1	.	TRBJ2-7	TGTGCCACCAGTGAGGCTAGCGACTCCTACGAGCAGTACTTC	CATSEASDSYEQYF
few	TRBV11-3	TRBD2	TRBJ2-1	TGTGCCAGCAGCTTATTGGTAGCGGGAGGTCCCCACAATGAGCAGTTCTTC	CASSLLVAGGPHNEQFF